This entry features one TCR beta chain sequence. Germline lookup yields CDR1 SEHNR and CDR2 FQNEAQ (reference sequence). This CDR3 is built from 12 residues. Trimming took 7 bases from V and 3 from J, leaving 10 bases between them. Genomic DNA in an amount of about 2 micrograms was extracted from cryopreserved PBMCs and used for the preparation of TCR beta libraries. Produced via immunoSEQ multiplex PCR; TCRdb's table is partial and in-frame only. The sample lists 110,000 to 150,000 clones, 75% to 80% occurring once. The source of the sample is a study of cytotoxic CD8 clonotypes in ibrutinib-treated CLL. Study background: Included were 11 relapsed/refractory and some 15 treatment-naive patients, of whom fewer than 18 were IGHV unmutated.

This receptor was obtained from a human donor with chronic lymphocytic leukemia. The chain recombines TRBV7-9 with TRBJ2-7, with D maybe TRBD1 (6 bases). The sequences come from PBMCs, collected after 24 months of ibrutinib treatment. CDR3 loop: CASTTDSYEQYF. DNA for the CDR3: TGTGCCAGCACCACGGACAGCTACGAGCAGTACTTC.